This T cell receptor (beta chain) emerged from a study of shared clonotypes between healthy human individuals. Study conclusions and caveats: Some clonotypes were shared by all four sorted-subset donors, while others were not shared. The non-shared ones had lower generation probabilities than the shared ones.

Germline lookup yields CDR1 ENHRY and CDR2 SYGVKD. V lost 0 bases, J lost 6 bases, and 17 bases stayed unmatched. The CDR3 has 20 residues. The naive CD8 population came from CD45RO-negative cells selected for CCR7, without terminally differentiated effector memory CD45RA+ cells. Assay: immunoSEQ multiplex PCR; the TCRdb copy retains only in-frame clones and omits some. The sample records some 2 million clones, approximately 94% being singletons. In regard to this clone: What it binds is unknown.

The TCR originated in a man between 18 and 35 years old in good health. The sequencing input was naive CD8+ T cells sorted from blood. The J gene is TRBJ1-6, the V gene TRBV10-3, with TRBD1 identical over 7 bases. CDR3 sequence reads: CAISESKGAISQIFNSPLHF. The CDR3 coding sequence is TGTGCCATCAGTGAGTCCAAGGGGGCTATCTCCCAAATCTTTAATTCACCCCTCCACTTT.